These T cell receptor beta chains were read from a single sample in a study of post-analysis software for immune sequencing data. TCRdb fed the PCR reads into MiXCR, producing one record per CDR3 protein. The sample records approximately 180,000 distinct CDR3 sequences, 30% being singletons. Material for sequencing was blood. These TCRs come from a girl under 18 with multiple sclerosis. The CDR3 runs from the conserved cysteine through the conserved F or W.

>TRBJ2-2|TRBV5-1
CASSLLAGGEAGELFF
>TRBJ2-3|TRBV7-9
CASSLVAGATDTQYF
>TRBJ2-1|TRBV29-1
CSVEDPESPLTYNEQFF
>TRBJ2-1|TRBV20-1
CSARGVTYNEQFF
>TRBJ1-1|TRBV6-5
CASSSRGHNTEAFF
>TRBJ1-2|TRBV12-3/TRBV12-4
CASSFQGVAYGYTF
>TRBJ2-5|TRBV20-1
CSARDSGGGAETQYF
>TRBJ1-5|TRBV6-1
CASSEEDRFNQPQHF
>TRBJ1-5|TRBV20-1
CSATGQGDQPQHF
>TRBJ2-5|TRBV5-1
CASSFGPPEAQYF
>TRBJ2-7|TRBV6-6
CASSVSYEQYF
>TRBJ2-2|TRBV29-1
CSARMGGLGTGELFF
>TRBJ2-7|TRBV7-9
CASSLATGISYEQYF
>TRBJ2-1|TRBV20-1
CSAPSVYNEQFF
>TRBJ1-2|TRBV7-2
CASSQQINYGYTF
>TRBJ2-1|TRBV14
CASSQDSLGLHNEQFF
>TRBJ2-1|TRBV7-7
CASSFNSYNEQFF
>TRBJ1-1|TRBV29-1
CSVEVQNTEAFF
>TRBJ2-5|TRBV7-9
CASSLSGSQQYF
>TRBJ1-2|TRBV12-3/TRBV12-4
CASSLSGDLSGYTF
>TRBJ2-6|TRBV7-8
CASSEQGDGANVLTF
>TRBJ2-3|TRBV13
CASSLQGENTDTQYF
>TRBJ1-6|TRBV4-1
CASSRGSGVYNSPLHF
>TRBJ2-4|TRBV5-1
CASSPQGQSVAKNIQYF